What follows describes a single T cell receptor (beta chain). This entry comes from a study of blood T cell repertoires in COVID-19. Study in general: Specimens from acute and convalescent COVID-19 originated in the United States, Italy and Spain. The analysed material was cDNA or gDNA that came from T cells, B-cell-depleted T cells, or PBMCs.

In the study's own analysis: Using reference gene primer amplification, nucleated cell counts were estimated. Measured with immunoSEQ multiplex PCR; TCRdb has only the in-frame clones, and not every one. The V and J calls and clone size are taken from that table; D and trimming were inferred from the DNA. Among roughly 48,000 clones, about three quarters were seen once, and the ten largest hold roughly 21%. The CDR3 covers 14 residues. Germline CDR1 reads MNHEY; CDR2 reads SMNVEV (reference sequence). With V trimmed by 6 bases and J by 0 bases, 1 base remained unmatched. The sample taken for sequencing was peripheral blood. The genes are TRBV27 and TRBJ2-2; 7 positions agree with TRBD1. The receptor was isolated from a human donor with active or convalescent COVID-19. The donor label of this sample is uncertain. As DNA, the CDR3 is TGTGCCAGCAGCGGACAGGCGAACACCGGGGAGCTGTTTTTT. This sequence encodes CASSGQANTGELFF.